Below are 14 T cell receptor beta chains sequenced from a single sample in a study of T cell responses to AZD1222 COVID-19 vaccine. The assay was immunoSEQ multiplex PCR, and TCRdb's table has in-frame clones only and misses some. The table lists about 180,000 clones, about 90% of them singletons, with 2.6% in the top ten. The sample consisted of peripheral blood, taken on day 0 of AZD1222 vaccination. The receptors shown here come from an adult in good health.

This clone was found a few times. The rearrangement links TRBV6-5 to TRBJ1-1; D gene unclear. CDR1 and CDR2 from the germline V gene are MNHEY and SVGAGI. The CDR3 consists of 16 residues. The ends were cut back, 0 bases at V and 2 bases at J, with 13 bases in the middle. The CDR3 here is CASSYSLTHSNTEAFF. As DNA, the CDR3 is TGTGCCAGCAGTTACTCGCTCACACACAGCAACACTGAAGCTTTCTTT.

The chain uses TRBV6-5 and TRBJ2-6; D is undetermined. The CDR3 is 15 amino acids. Between the trimmed V and J ends, which lost 6 bases and 0 bases, there was a span of 9 bases. Germline lookup yields CDR1 MNHEY and CDR2 SVGAGI. CDR3 sequence (DNA): TGTGCCAGCAGGACACTTAACTCTGGGGCCAACGTCCTGACTTTC. This sequence encodes CASRTLNSGANVLTF.

This clone was recorded a few times. V is TRBV6-5 and J is TRBJ1-2; D remains unclear. The CDR3 is 14 residues long. Germline V gene data show CDR1 as MNHEY and CDR2 as SVGAGI. V lost 8 bases and J lost 6, with 19 bases in between. Here the CDR3 DNA reads TGTGCCAGCTTGGGCCGGGGTGTTCTCCATGGCTACACCTTC. Amino acid sequence: CASLGRGVLHGYTF.

The gene calls are TRBV27 and TRBJ2-7, with D possibly matching TRBD1 (5 bases). Trimming removed 2 bases at V and 3 bases at J, with 8 bases between. In germline, CDR1 is MNHEY, CDR2 SMNVEV (reference sequence). This CDR3 is built from 13 residues. The CDR3 here is CASSLLGDYEQYF. DNA of the CDR3: TGTGCCAGCAGTTTACTAGGGGACTACGAGCAGTACTTC.

V and J are TRBV11-3 and TRBJ2-1; no clear D. V lost 5 bases to trimming and J lost 3 bases, with 14 bases between them. CDR3 length: 15 amino acids. Per germline, CDR1 SGHNT and CDR2 YENEEA. CDR3 DNA sequence: TGTGCCAGCAGCCTCCGCGGCGGAAGCTACAATGAGCAGTTCTTC. Translated, it gives CASSLRGGSYNEQFF. Full variable domain (rest looked up from reference TRBV11-3 and TRBJ2-1): EAGVVQSPRYKIIEKKQPVAFWCNPISGHNTLYWYLQNLGQGPELLIRYENEEAVDDSQLPKDRFSAERLKGVDSTLKIQPAELGDSAVYLCASSLRGGSYNEQFFGPGTRLTVL.

The chain employs TRBV29-1 and TRBJ1-1, with unresolved D. V shed 6 bases and J shed 2 bases, with 4 bases lying between them. The CDR3 is 10 residues long. The germline V gene has CDR1 SQVTM and CDR2 ANQGSEA. The CDR3 region is CSVYNTEAFF. Here the CDR3 DNA reads TGCAGCGTATACAACACTGAAGCTTTCTTT.

The V call is TRBV28, the J call TRBJ2-3; TRBD2 agrees at 14 bases. The germline CDR1 and CDR2 sequences are MDHEN and SYDVKM. The CDR3 has 17 amino acids. V lost 5 bases and J lost 5; bases outside the gene matches: 9. The CDR3 DNA reads TGTGCCAGCAGTGCCCGGACTAGCGGGAGGTGGGAAGATACGCAGTATTTT. It translates to CASSARTSGRWEDTQYF. Using reference TRBV28 and TRBJ2-3 for the parts outside the CDR3, the full variable domain is DVKVTQSSRYLVKRTGEKVFLECVQDMDHENMFWYRQDPGLGLRLIYFSYDVKMKEKGDIPEGYSVSREKKERFSLILESASTNQTSMYLCASSARTSGRWEDTQYFGPGTRLTVL.

This clone was seen just once. The J gene is TRBJ2-7, the V gene TRBV12-3 or TRBV12-4; TRBD1 matches 9 bases. The CDR3 is 13 amino acids. V lost 6 bases, J lost 2 bases, and 2 bases stayed unmatched. The CDR3: CASRGDRAYEQYF. The CDR3 nucleotides read TGTGCCAGCAGGGGGGACAGGGCCTACGAGCAGTACTTC.

The chain has TRBV28 and TRBJ1-5; D is unresolved. V was shortened by 8 bases and J by 3 bases, with 11 bases between the two germline ends. Germline V gene data show CDR1 as MDHEN and CDR2 as SYDVKM. The CDR3 runs to 13 residues. This chain's CDR3 is CASREGNNQPQHF. CDR3 bases: TGTGCCAGCCGGGAGGGTAACAATCAGCCCCAGCATTTT.

This clone was counted between two and nine times. The chain links TRBV30 to TRBJ1-5; D gene ambiguous. Trimming removed 2 bases from V and 0 bases from J, with 8 bases in between. Germline V gene sequence: CDR1 GTSNPN, CDR2 SVGIG (reference sequence). The CDR3 consists of 14 residues. The DNA for the CDR3 is TGTGCCTGGAGTCATGAGATTAGCAATCAGCCCCAGCATTTT. Its protein is CAWSHEISNQPQHF.

V usage is TRBV7-8 and J usage is TRBJ2-1; D is perhaps TRBD2 (5 bases). Germline CDR1 SGHVS, CDR2 FQNEAQ. Trimming took off 3 bases at V and 5 bases at J, with 20 bases between the two ends. The CDR3 consists of 17 residues. This CDR3 is CASSFPVIGRGNNEQFF. The CDR3 DNA reads TGTGCCAGCAGCTTCCCCGTTATTGGGAGAGGGAACAATGAGCAGTTCTTC.

The chain combines TRBV18 with TRBJ1-6; D ambiguous. The CDR3 loop spans 15 amino acids. Per germline, CDR1 KGHSH and CDR2 LQKENI. Between the trimmed V and J ends, which lost 2 bases and 5 bases, there was a span of 10 bases. CDR3 nucleotides: TGTGCCAGCTCACCAAGGCAGAAAGATAATTCACCCCTCCACTTT. Its protein is CASSPRQKDNSPLHF. Drawing the rest from reference TRBV18 and TRBJ1-6, the complete variable domain is NAGVMQNPRHLVRRRGQEARLRCSPMKGHSHVYWYRQLPEEGLKFMVYLQKENIIDESGMPKERFSAEFPKEGPSILRIQQVVRGDSAAYFCASSPRQKDNSPLHFGNGTRLTVT.

The chain links TRBV6-5 to TRBJ2-1; 11 bases are shared with TRBD2. V lost 0 bases to trimming and J lost 6 bases; unmatched junction nucleotides: 4. Germline V gene lookup returns CDR1 MNHEY and CDR2 SVGAGI. The CDR3 runs 16 residues. The CDR3: CASSYSWTSGPNEQFF. CDR3 nucleotide sequence: TGTGCCAGCAGTTACTCCTGGACTAGCGGGCCCAATGAGCAGTTCTTC.

V is TRBV7-2 and J is TRBJ1-2, with TRBD1 as a possible D gene (5 bases). The V end lost 3 bases, the J end lost 1 base, and 18 bases lay between the germline ends. The germline CDR1 and CDR2 sequences are SGHTA and FQGNSA. The CDR3 runs 17 residues. CDR3 in DNA: TGTGCCAGCAGCTTTAGTGGAGCCGGGGCGCTTAACTATGGCTACACCTTC. Encoded protein: CASSFSGAGALNYGYTF.